What follows is one TCR beta chain and its context. The antigen is not known. These data originate in a study of graft-versus-host responses after intestinal transplantation. Whole-study findings and limits: GvH clones turned up in recipient marrow; some had shown up first in ileum or blood.

The protocol was immunoSEQ multiplex PCR, while the TCRdb copy is restricted to in-frame clones and leaves out a portion. The table shows about 89,000 clones, with over 85% occurring only once. The TCR originated in a human donor who received an intestinal transplant. The specimen was unstimulated CD4+ T cells sorted from spleen or lymph node cells, collected before intestinal transplant.

Written as DNA, the CDR3 is TGTGCCAGTTCCGGGACTAGCGGCAATACGCAGTATTTT. It codes for CASSGTSGNTQYF. The V and J genes are TRBV19 and TRBJ2-3, with TRBD2 identical over 11 bases. Losses at the gene ends were 8 bases for V and 7 bases for J; bases not matched to a gene: 5. The germline CDR1 and CDR2 sequences are LNHDA and SQIVND (reference sequence). The CDR3 runs to 13 residues. Complete variable domain (other parts from reference TRBV19 and TRBJ2-3): DGGITQSPKYLFRKEGQNVTLSCEQNLNHDAMYWYRQDPGQGLRLIYYSQIVNDFQKGDIAEGYSVSREKKESFPLTVTSAQKNPTAFYLCASSGTSGNTQYFGPGTRLTVL.